This T cell receptor (beta chain) was observed in a study of cytomegalovirus exposure and HLA in healthy donors. Study as a whole: The same platform used for the roughly 650 first-cohort repertoires was also used for the 90 to 150 validation repertoires, as a later analysis reported.

General observations from the study: Reports showed the classifier diagnosing cytomegalovirus status with high specificity and sensitivity.

Produced via immunoSEQ multiplex PCR; TCRdb's table is partial and in-frame only. The table includes 200,000 to 250,000 clones, roughly 84% detected once. In the case of this clone: Its antigen remains unknown.

The CDR3 has 20 residues. J gave up 0 bases and V 4 bases, and 14 bases lay outside the gene matches. Germline loops: CDR1 SGHDN, CDR2 FVKESK. The receptor's source is a woman younger than 30 in good health and CMV-seropositive. V and J are TRBV14 and TRBJ2-1; 11 bases line up with TRBD2. The specimen was PBMCs. CDR3 DNA sequence: TGTGCCAGCAGCCCCTACACTAGCGGGAGAGGAGTGAGCTCCTACAATGAGCAGTTCTTC. Encoded protein: CASSPYTSGRGVSSYNEQFF.